This TCR beta chain was retrieved from a study of blood T cell repertoires in COVID-19. About the study: Collection of acute and convalescent COVID-19 samples took place in the United States, Italy and Spain. PBMCs, B-cell-depleted T cells, or T cells provided the cDNA or gDNA that made up the material.

In the original processing: Reference gene primers were amplified, and this amplification served to estimate nucleated cell counts. Measured with immunoSEQ multiplex PCR; TCRdb has only the in-frame clones, and not every one. The V and J calls and clone size come from that table; D and trimming were worked out from the DNA. The sample lists 65,000 to 70,000 clones; around 80% were seen once. The V end lost 4 bases, the J end lost 9 bases, and 20 bases lay between the germline ends. CDR1 and CDR2 from the germline V gene are SGHNT and YYREEE (reference sequence). The CDR3 is 15 amino acids. This sequence was found in a human donor in a cohort sampled during active COVID-19. The sample comprised peripheral blood. V gene TRBV5-4 combines with J gene TRBJ2-4; possibly TRBD2 for D (7 bases). As DNA, the CDR3 is TGTGCCAGCAGCCCCGCCGACGGGGGGCTCAGCATTCAGTACTTC. The encoded protein is CASSPADGGLSIQYF.